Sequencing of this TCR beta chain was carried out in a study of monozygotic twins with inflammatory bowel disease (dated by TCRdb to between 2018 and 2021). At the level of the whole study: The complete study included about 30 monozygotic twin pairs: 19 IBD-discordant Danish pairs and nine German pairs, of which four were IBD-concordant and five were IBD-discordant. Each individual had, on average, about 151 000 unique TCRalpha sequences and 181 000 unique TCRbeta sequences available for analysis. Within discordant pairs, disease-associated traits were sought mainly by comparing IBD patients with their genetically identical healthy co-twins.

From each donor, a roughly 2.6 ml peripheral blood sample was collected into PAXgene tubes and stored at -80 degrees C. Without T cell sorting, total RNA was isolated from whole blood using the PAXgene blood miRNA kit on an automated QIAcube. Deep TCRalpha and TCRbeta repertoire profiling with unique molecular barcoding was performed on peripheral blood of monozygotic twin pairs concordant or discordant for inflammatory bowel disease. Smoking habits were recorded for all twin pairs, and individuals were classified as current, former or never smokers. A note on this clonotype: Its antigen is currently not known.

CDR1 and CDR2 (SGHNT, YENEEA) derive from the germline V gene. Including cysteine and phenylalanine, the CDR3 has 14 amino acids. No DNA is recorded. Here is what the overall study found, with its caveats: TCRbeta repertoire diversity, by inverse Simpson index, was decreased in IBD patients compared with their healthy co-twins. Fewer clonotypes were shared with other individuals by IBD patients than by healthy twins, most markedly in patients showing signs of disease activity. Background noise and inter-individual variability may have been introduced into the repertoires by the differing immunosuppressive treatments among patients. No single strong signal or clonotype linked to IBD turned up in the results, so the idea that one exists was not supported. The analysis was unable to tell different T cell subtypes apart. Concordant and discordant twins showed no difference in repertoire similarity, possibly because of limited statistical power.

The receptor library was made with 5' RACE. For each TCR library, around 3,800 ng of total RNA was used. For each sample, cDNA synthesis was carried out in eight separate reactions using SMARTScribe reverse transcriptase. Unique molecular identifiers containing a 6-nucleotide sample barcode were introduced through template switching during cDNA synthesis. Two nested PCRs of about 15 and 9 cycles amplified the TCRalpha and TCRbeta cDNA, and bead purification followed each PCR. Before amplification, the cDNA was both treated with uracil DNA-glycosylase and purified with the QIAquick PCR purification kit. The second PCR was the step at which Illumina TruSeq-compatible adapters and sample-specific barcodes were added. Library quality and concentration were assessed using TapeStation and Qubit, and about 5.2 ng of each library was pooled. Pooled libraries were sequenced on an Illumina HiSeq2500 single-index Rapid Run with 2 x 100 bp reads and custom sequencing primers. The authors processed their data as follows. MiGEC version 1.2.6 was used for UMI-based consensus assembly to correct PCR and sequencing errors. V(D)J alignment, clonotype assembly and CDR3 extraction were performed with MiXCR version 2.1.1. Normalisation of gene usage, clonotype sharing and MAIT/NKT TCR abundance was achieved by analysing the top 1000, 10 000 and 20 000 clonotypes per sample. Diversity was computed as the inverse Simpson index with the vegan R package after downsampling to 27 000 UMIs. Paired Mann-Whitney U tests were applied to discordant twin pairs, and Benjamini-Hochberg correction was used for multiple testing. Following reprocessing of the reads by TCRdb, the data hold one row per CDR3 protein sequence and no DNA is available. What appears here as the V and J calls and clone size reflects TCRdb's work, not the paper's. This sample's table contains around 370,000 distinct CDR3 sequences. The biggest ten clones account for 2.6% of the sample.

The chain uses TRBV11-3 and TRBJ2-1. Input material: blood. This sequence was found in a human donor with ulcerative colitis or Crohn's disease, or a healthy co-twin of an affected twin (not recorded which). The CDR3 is CASSATLGMNEQFF.